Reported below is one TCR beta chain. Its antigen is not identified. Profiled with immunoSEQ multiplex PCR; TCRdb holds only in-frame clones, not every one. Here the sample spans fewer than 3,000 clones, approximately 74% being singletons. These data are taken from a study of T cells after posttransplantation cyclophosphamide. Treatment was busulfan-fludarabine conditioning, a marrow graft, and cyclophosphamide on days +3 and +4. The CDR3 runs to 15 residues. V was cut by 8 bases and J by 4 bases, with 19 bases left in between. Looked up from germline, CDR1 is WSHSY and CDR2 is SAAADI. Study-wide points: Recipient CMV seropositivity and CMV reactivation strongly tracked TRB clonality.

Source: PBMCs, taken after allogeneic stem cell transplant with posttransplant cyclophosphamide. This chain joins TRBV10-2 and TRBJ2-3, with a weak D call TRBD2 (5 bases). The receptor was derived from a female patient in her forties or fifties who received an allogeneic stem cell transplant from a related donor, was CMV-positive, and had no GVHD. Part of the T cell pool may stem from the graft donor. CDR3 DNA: TGCGCCAGCGGCACGATCGACGGACTCGCAGATACGCAGTATTTT. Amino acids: CASGTIDGLADTQYF.